Below, 31 T cell receptor beta chains from the same sample are listed, as sequenced in a study of blood T cell repertoires in COVID-19. Profiled with immunoSEQ multiplex PCR; TCRdb holds only in-frame clones, not every one. There are about 130,000 clones in the sample; around 78% occur only once, and roughly 10% lies in the top ten. The sequenced material came from peripheral blood. These receptors were collected from a human donor in a cohort sampled during active COVID-19.

CDR3 coding DNA: TGTGCCACCGGAAGCGTTCAAGAGACCCAGTACTTC. The encoded protein is CATGSVQETQYF. The V call is TRBV10-3, the J call TRBJ2-5, with unresolved D. CDR1 is ENHRY and CDR2 is SYGVKD in the germline V gene. V was shortened by 10 bases and J by 2 bases, with 11 bases between the two germline ends. There are 12 residues in the CDR3.

This clone was seen a few times. The CDR3 reads CASSPPNPGSYEQYF. Written as DNA, the CDR3 is TGTGCCAGCTCACCACCTAATCCGGGGTCCTACGAGCAGTACTTC. The J gene is TRBJ2-7, the V gene TRBV18; a weak D match, TRBD2 (5 bases). This CDR3 contains 15 residues. Germline-derived CDR1 and CDR2 are KGHSH and LQKENI. V was cut by 0 bases and J by 1 base, with 10 bases left in between. Variable domain in full (rest from reference TRBV18 and TRBJ2-7): NAGVMQNPRHLVRRRGQEARLRCSPMKGHSHVYWYRQLPEEGLKFMVYLQKENIIDESGMPKERFSAEFPKEGPSILRIQQVVRGDSAAYFCASSPPNPGSYEQYFGPGTRLTVT.

This clone was observed a single time. The rearrangement uses TRBV28 and TRBJ2-7, with 9 bases identical to TRBD1. CDR1 is MDHEN, CDR2 SYDVKM, per germline. V lost 7 bases, J lost 4 bases, and 8 bases stayed unmatched. This CDR3 is 14 amino acids long. The CDR3 sequence is CASTGTGGLYEQYF. The CDR3 DNA sequence: TGTGCCAGCACCGGAACAGGGGGCTTATACGAGCAGTACTTC.

The chain joins TRBV6-5 to TRBJ1-5; the D is unclear. Per the germline V gene, CDR1 is MNHEY and CDR2 is SVGAGI. The CDR3 is 13 residues long. Trimming shortened V by 6 bases and J by 1 base, and 7 bases separated the two germline ends. CDR3 loop: CASRWQSNQPQHF. The DNA for the CDR3 is TGTGCCAGCAGATGGCAGAGCAATCAGCCCCAGCATTTT.

In DNA form, the CDR3 reads TGTGCCACGAAACCAGGGGGCATTCATAATTCACCCCTCCACTTT. This gives the protein CATKPGGIHNSPLHF. The J gene is TRBJ1-6, the V gene TRBV5-4; 8 nucleotides agree with TRBD1. Germline CDR1 SGHNT, CDR2 YYREEE (reference sequence). V lost 9 bases and J lost 5; bases outside the gene matches: 10. The CDR3 spans 15 residues.

V is TRBV5-6 and J is TRBJ2-1; TRBD1 might be the D (5 bases). With 4 bases removed from V and 10 bases from J, the gap between germline ends came to 15 bases. The CDR3 contains 13 residues. Germline V gene sequence: CDR1 SGHDT, CDR2 YYEEEE. Here the CDR3 reads CASSPASHREQFF. Written as DNA, the CDR3 is TGTGCCAGCAGCCCCGCGTCACACAGGGAGCAGTTCTTC.

The chain uses TRBV28 and TRBJ1-1, with 9 bases matching TRBD1. The germline CDR1 and CDR2 sequences are MDHEN and SYDVKM. V dropped 6 bases and J dropped 0; count of bases not matched to a gene: 17. This CDR3 has 19 amino acids. The CDR3 sequence is CASRRTGGPSYVMNTEAFF. As DNA, the CDR3 is TGTGCCAGCAGACGTACAGGGGGCCCGTCATATGTAATGAACACTGAAGCTTTCTTT.

The J gene is TRBJ1-1, the V gene TRBV19; D gene ambiguous. V was trimmed by 5 bases and J by 1 base, leaving 11 bases between them. The germline CDR1 and CDR2 sequences are LNHDA and SQIVND (reference sequence). The CDR3 is 14 amino acids. The CDR3 nucleotides read TGTGCCAGTAGTGTCATACATTCGAACACTGAAGCTTTCTTT. This encodes CASSVIHSNTEAFF.

The V gene is TRBV9, the J gene TRBJ2-1, with D possibly matching TRBD2 (6 bases). This CDR3 has 15 residues. The V gene's germline CDR1 is SGDLS and CDR2 YYNGEE. V was shortened by 4 bases and J by 2 bases, with 13 bases between the two germline ends. Written as DNA, the CDR3 is TGTGCCAGCAGCCCCCTGGGGGGAGCCTACAATGAGCAGTTCTTC. Its translation: CASSPLGGAYNEQFF.

This chain uses TRBV5-6 with TRBJ2-1; 14 bases map to TRBD2. The CDR3 has 17 residues. Looked up from germline, CDR1 is SGHDT and CDR2 is YYEEEE. Trimming at V came to 3 bases and at J to 7 bases, leaving 9 bases not matched to a gene. The CDR3 DNA follows: TGTGCCAGCAGCTCCATTTCGACTAGCGGGGGGGCTAATGAGCAGTTCTTC. Translated: CASSSISTSGGANEQFF.

V and J are TRBV5-6 and TRBJ2-5; D is undetermined. Germline V CDR1 and CDR2: SGHDT, YYEEEE. V dropped 2 bases and J dropped 5 bases, with 10 bases sitting between them. This CDR3 contains 13 residues. In DNA, the CDR3 is TGTGCCAGCAGCTTACTCGTCGGGGAGACCCAGTACTTC. It translates to CASSLLVGETQYF.

This clone occurred a few times. V usage is TRBV6-5 and J usage is TRBJ1-4; 9 bases are shared with TRBD1. This CDR3 spans 16 amino acids. The germline V gene has CDR1 MNHEY and CDR2 SVGAGI. V lost 0 bases to trimming and J lost 8 bases; unmatched junction nucleotides: 7. The CDR3 loop is CASSYSYRGLMEKLFF. Written as DNA, the CDR3 is TGTGCCAGCAGTTACTCGTACAGGGGGCTCATGGAAAAACTGTTTTTT.

The gene calls are TRBV24-1 and TRBJ2-3; 7 bases align to TRBD1. The trim removed 0 bases at V and 0 bases at J, leaving 2 bases unmatched. Looked up from germline, CDR1 is KGHDR and CDR2 is SFDVKD. The CDR3 covers 16 residues. Here the CDR3 reads CATSDLEGASTDTQYF. The CDR3 coding sequence is TGTGCCACCAGTGATTTGGAGGGGGCAAGCACAGATACGCAGTATTTT.

The J gene is TRBJ2-2, the V gene TRBV7-8, with 8 nucleotides matching TRBD1. The CDR3 spans 18 residues. With 5 bases clipped from V and 0 bases from J, the junction kept 11 bases outside the gene matches. CDR1 SGHVS and CDR2 FQNEAQ come from the germline V gene. CDR3 sequence (DNA): TGTGCCAGCAGCCCCCGGAACCTGGACAGGGCGAACACCGGGGAGCTGTTTTTT. This encodes CASSPRNLDRANTGELFF.

The chain joins TRBV6-5 to TRBJ2-3; TRBD2 agrees at 10 bases. The ends lost 8 bases at V and 6 bases at J; junction bases unmatched: 11. CDR1 and CDR2 (germline): MNHEY, SVGAGI. This CDR3 is 15 amino acids long. CDR3 in DNA: TGTGCCAGCGAGGAGGTAGCGGGGGGTCAGGATACGCAGTATTTT. It specifies CASEEVAGGQDTQYF.

The chain employs TRBV2 and TRBJ1-5; 9 bases fit TRBD1. V gave up 2 bases and J gave up 2 bases; unmatched junction bases: 4. Germline values: CDR1 SNHLY, CDR2 FYNNEI. CDR3 length: 16 amino acids. CDR3 residues: CASSESRTGGNQPQHF. The CDR3 bases are TGTGCCAGCAGTGAATCTCGGACAGGGGGCAATCAGCCCCAGCATTTT.

The chain joins TRBV18 to TRBJ2-1; the D gene is possibly TRBD1 (5 bases). Germline V lookup: CDR1 KGHSH, CDR2 LQKENI. The germline V and J ends were trimmed by 3 bases and 4 bases, with 10 bases remaining between them. CDR3 size: 14 residues. The CDR3 region has the DNA TGTGCCAGCTCACCCTCGCAGGGATACAATGAGCAGTTCTTC. It codes for CASSPSQGYNEQFF.

The V and J genes are TRBV5-5 and TRBJ1-5, with D perhaps TRBD1 (5 bases). The V gene lost 2 bases and the J gene lost 7 bases, with 13 bases spanning the gap. Germline CDR1 and CDR2: SGHKS and YYEKEE (reference sequence). This CDR3 spans 14 amino acids. CDR3 region: CASSLTGSGQPQHF. CDR3 in DNA: TGTGCCAGCAGCTTAACAGGATCAGGACAGCCCCAGCATTTT.

This sequence joins TRBV5-1 and TRBJ2-1; 10 nucleotides match TRBD2. CDR3 length: 16 residues. CDR1 SGHRS and CDR2 YFSETQ come from the germline V gene. The V gene end was trimmed by 1 base and the J gene end by 3 bases; junction bases not matched to a gene: 4. In DNA form, the CDR3 reads TGCGCCAGCAGCTTGATTGGACTAGCGGACTACAATGAGCAGTTCTTC. It specifies CASSLIGLADYNEQFF.

The chain recombines TRBV5-4 with TRBJ1-2; a weak D match, TRBD1 (6 bases). The CDR3 sequence is 12 residues long. V lost 0 bases and J lost 6, with 6 bases in between. From germline, CDR1 is SGHNT and CDR2 YYREEE (reference sequence). The CDR3 here is CASSLDRDGYTF. The CDR3 DNA is TGTGCCAGCAGCTTGGACAGGGATGGCTACACCTTC.

The chain couples TRBV10-2 to TRBJ2-3; 8 nucleotides align to TRBD2. In germline, CDR1 is WSHSY, CDR2 SAAADI. The trim removed 7 bases at V and 2 bases at J, leaving 2 bases unmatched. This CDR3 spans 13 amino acids. The CDR3 DNA reads TGCGCCAGCACCGGGGGGGCCACAGATACGCAGTATTTT. Residues: CASTGGATDTQYF.

The rearrangement uses TRBV5-4 and TRBJ1-1; D call uncertain. The CDR3 covers 13 residues. Germline V lookup: CDR1 SGHNT, CDR2 YYREEE (reference sequence). Trimming removed 2 bases from V and 6 bases from J, with 11 bases in between. The CDR3 DNA follows: TGTGCCAGCAGCTTCGATTCTGGGCCTGAAGCTTTCTTT. Residues: CASSFDSGPEAFF.

This clone was observed once. The CDR3 protein is CASSARLAGFPYNEQFF. The CDR3 DNA is TGTGCCAGCAGCGCCCGACTAGCGGGTTTTCCCTACAATGAGCAGTTCTTC. J is TRBJ2-1 and V is TRBV7-7, with 10 bases aligning to TRBD2. V was clipped by 5 bases and J by 2 bases; unmatched bases: 9. The CDR3 length is 17 residues. The germline CDR1 and CDR2 sequences are SSHAT and FNYEAQ (reference sequence).

The gene calls are TRBV6-6 and TRBJ1-5; D gene ambiguous. Germline values: CDR1 MNHNY, CDR2 SVGAGI (reference sequence). The CDR3 is 15 amino acids. Trimming took off 1 base at V and 6 bases at J, with 13 bases between the two ends. The CDR3 coding sequence is TGTGCCAGCAGTTACTACCAAAGAGAGAGTCAGCCCCAGCATTTT. It is translated as CASSYYQRESQPQHF.

J is TRBJ1-4 and V is TRBV28; tentative D call: TRBD1 (5 bases). The CDR3 spans 17 residues. The V and J ends lost 3 bases and 8 bases respectively, with 22 bases between them. The germline CDR1 and CDR2 sequences are MDHEN and SYDVKM. DNA of the CDR3: TGTGCCAGCAGTTTTGGAAGGCGGGGCCCCCGGGTGGAAAAACTGTTTTTT. It encodes CASSFGRRGPRVEKLFF.

The chain recombines TRBV30 with TRBJ2-5; D is possibly TRBD1 (5 bases). Germline-derived CDR1 and CDR2 are GTSNPN and SVGIG (reference sequence). The CDR3 loop spans 13 amino acids. Trimming pared 2 bases from V and 1 base from J, leaving 8 bases between. The CDR3 sequence is CAWSRRGQETQYF. The CDR3 DNA reads as TGTGCCTGGAGTAGAAGGGGCCAAGAGACCCAGTACTTC. Looking up the rest from reference TRBV30 and TRBJ2-5 gives the full variable domain: SQTIHQWPATLVQPVGSPLSLECTVEGTSNPNLYWYRQAAGRGLQLLFYSVGIGQISSEVPQNLSASRPQDRQFILSSKKLLLSDSGFYLCAWSRRGQETQYFGPGTRLLVL.

The chain recombines TRBV7-9 with TRBJ2-3, with 7 nucleotides matching TRBD1. Germline V CDR1 and CDR2: SEHNR, FQNEAQ (reference sequence). The CDR3 has 14 residues. With 3 bases clipped from V and 2 bases from J, the junction kept 2 bases outside the gene matches. The CDR3 here is CASSFGTDTDTQYF. For the CDR3, the DNA is TGTGCCAGCAGCTTCGGGACAGACACAGATACGCAGTATTTT. The full variable domain, with the rest looked up from reference TRBV7-9 and TRBJ2-3, is DTGVSQNPRHKITKRGQNVTFRCDPISEHNRLYWYRQTLGQGPEFLTYFQNEAQLEKSRLLSDRFSAERPKGSFSTLEIQRTEQGDSAMYLCASSFGTDTDTQYFGPGTRLTVL.

This clone has a count of ten or more. V and J are TRBV18 and TRBJ2-1; 13 bases line up with TRBD2. After removal of 6 bases from V and 6 bases from J, the junction contained 8 bases not matched to a gene. Germline V lookup: CDR1 KGHSH, CDR2 LQKENI. The CDR3 spans 16 residues. Here the CDR3 reads CASSRTSGSLPNEQFF. In nucleotides, the CDR3 is TGTGCCAGCTCCCGGACTAGCGGGAGTTTACCCAATGAGCAGTTCTTC.

The CDR3 protein is CASSLDRTGYEIEAFF. CDR3 in DNA: TGTGCCAGCAGCTTAGACCGGACAGGATATGAGATTGAAGCTTTCTTT. The chain combines TRBV7-8 with TRBJ1-1; TRBD1 matches 7 bases. Germline V gene lookup returns CDR1 SGHVS and CDR2 FQNEAQ. There are 16 residues in the CDR3. After removal of 1 base from V and 7 bases from J, the junction contained 12 bases not matched to a gene.

V usage is TRBV5-1 and J usage is TRBJ1-3; D remains ambiguous. This CDR3 contains 15 residues. Trimming shortened V by 3 bases and J by 0 bases, and 10 bases separated the two germline ends. From germline, CDR1 is SGHRS and CDR2 YFSETQ. The CDR3: CASSSPDSSGNTIYF. The CDR3 nucleotides read TGCGCCAGCAGCTCCCCCGATAGCTCTGGAAACACCATATATTTT.

The genes are TRBV7-9 and TRBJ1-5; D is unresolved. V dropped 1 base and J dropped 2 bases, with 6 bases sitting between them. The germline V gene has CDR1 SEHNR and CDR2 FQNEAQ (reference sequence). The CDR3 has 14 amino acids. The CDR3 here is CASSLERGNQPQHF. CDR3 in DNA: TGTGCCAGCAGCTTAGAACGGGGCAATCAGCCCCAGCATTTT. Full variable domain (outside the CDR3, taken from reference TRBV7-9 and TRBJ1-5): DTGVSQNPRHKITKRGQNVTFRCDPISEHNRLYWYRQTLGQGPEFLTYFQNEAQLEKSRLLSDRFSAERPKGSFSTLEIQRTEQGDSAMYLCASSLERGNQPQHFGDGTRLSIL.